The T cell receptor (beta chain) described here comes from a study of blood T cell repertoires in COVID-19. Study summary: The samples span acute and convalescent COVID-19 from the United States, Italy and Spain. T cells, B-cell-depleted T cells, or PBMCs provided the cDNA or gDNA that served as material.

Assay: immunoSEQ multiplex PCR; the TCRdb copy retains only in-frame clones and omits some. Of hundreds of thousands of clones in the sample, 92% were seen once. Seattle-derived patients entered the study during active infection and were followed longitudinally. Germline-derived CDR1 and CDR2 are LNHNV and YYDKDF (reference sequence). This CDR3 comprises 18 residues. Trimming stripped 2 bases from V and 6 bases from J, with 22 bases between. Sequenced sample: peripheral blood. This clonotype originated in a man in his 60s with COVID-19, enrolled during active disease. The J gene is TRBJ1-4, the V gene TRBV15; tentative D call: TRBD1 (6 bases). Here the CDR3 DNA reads TGTGCCACCAGCAGATCAGCCCAATTGAGGGGGAATGATGAAAAACTGTTTTTT. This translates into CATSRSAQLRGNDEKLFF.